This entry lists 30 T cell receptor beta chains sequenced from one sample in a study of early T cells in non-severe SARS-CoV-2 infection. TCRdb processed the 5' RACE reads anew with MiXCR; each CDR3 protein has one entry. The repertoire holds 25,000 to 30,000 distinct CDR3 sequences, with more than 4.5% as singletons. The specimen sequenced was whole blood. Receptors originate from an adult who was a healthcare worker with PCR-confirmed SARS-CoV-2 infection or an uninfected control (not recorded which).

This sequence joins TRBV11-2 and TRBJ2-3; 7 positions agree with TRBD2. The CDR3 length is 18 residues. Trimming took 4 bases from V and 3 from J; bases not matched to a gene: 16. The germline V gene has CDR1 SGHAT and CDR2 FQNNGV. The CDR3 DNA is TGTGCCAGCAGCTACATAGGACTAGATCGGGTGTATACAGATACGCAGTATTTT. Translation: CASSYIGLDRVYTDTQYF. Based on the CDR3 plus reference TRBV11-2 and TRBJ2-3, the full variable domain is EAGVAQSPRYKIIEKRQSVAFWCNPISGHATLYWYQQILGQGPKLLIQFQNNGVVDDSQLPKDRFSAERLKGVDSTLKIQPAKLEDSAVYLCASSYIGLDRVYTDTQYFGPGTRLTVL.

This clonotype was seen ten or more times. This rearrangement joins TRBV19 to TRBJ1-5; D may be TRBD1 (5 bases). CDR3 length: 12 residues. V shed 7 bases and J shed 6 bases, with 10 bases lying between them. The germline V gene encodes CDR1 LNHDA and CDR2 SQIVND (reference sequence). In DNA, the CDR3 is TGTGCCAGTAACTCAGGGTTTCAGCCCCAGCATTTT. Amino acid sequence: CASNSGFQPQHF.

The chain joins TRBV29-1 to TRBJ2-1; D gene uncertain. CDR1 is SQVTM, CDR2 ANQGSEA, per germline. The CDR3 extends over 13 amino acids. The CDR3 bases are TGCAGTTCCGGCCGGGTACTGGACAATGAGCAGTTCTTC. Translated: CSSGRVLDNEQFF.

In this sample, this clonotype turned up once. This may arise from a read error, as a much more abundant clone is one base away. The V and J genes are TRBV28 and TRBJ1-1; tentative D call: TRBD1 (6 bases). CDR1 and CDR2 (germline): MDHEN, SYDVKM. CDR3 length equals 13 residues. CDR3 in DNA: TGTGCCAGCAGGAAAGACAGGAACTCTGAAGCTTTCTTT. It yields the protein CASRKDRNSEAFF.

V usage is TRBV6-1 and J usage is TRBJ2-5; 13 bases fit TRBD2. Germline CDR1 reads MNHNS; CDR2 reads SASEGT. The length of the CDR3 is 18 residues. Germline trimming cut 1 base from V and 6 bases from J; bases unmatched to any gene: 11. CDR3 region: CASSEGLAGGPGGKTQYF. In DNA form, the CDR3 reads TGTGCCAGCAGTGAAGGACTAGCGGGAGGCCCGGGGGGTAAGACCCAGTACTTC.

In this sample, this clonotype turned up many times. The chain is built from TRBV29-1 and TRBJ2-2; D remains unclear. The germline V gene has CDR1 SQVTM and CDR2 ANQGSEA. This CDR3 is built from 14 residues. Between the trimmed V and J ends, which lost 6 bases and 0 bases, there was a span of 11 bases. The DNA for the CDR3 is TGCAGCGTCCTCATCGGACCGAACACCGGGGAGCTGTTTTTT. Amino acids: CSVLIGPNTGELFF.

This clonotype turned up a few times. The chain carries TRBV7-9 and TRBJ1-1; D possibly corresponds to TRBD1 (5 bases). V dropped 5 bases and J dropped 4 bases, with 20 bases sitting between them. Germline lookup yields CDR1 SEHNR and CDR2 FQNEAQ (reference sequence). The CDR3 loop spans 16 amino acids. CDR3 nucleotide sequence: TGTGCCAGCAGCGGAGGGACCGAGAGAGAAGGCACTGAAGCTTTCTTT. It specifies CASSGGTEREGTEAFF.

The rearrangement links TRBV6-1 to TRBJ1-4, with D uncertain. V lost 8 bases and J lost 0, with 22 bases in between. This CDR3 region has 18 residues. The V gene's germline CDR1 is MNHNS and CDR2 SASEGT. CDR3 protein: CASHPGQETDATNEKLFF. The CDR3 region has the DNA TGTGCCAGCCACCCAGGCCAAGAGACGGACGCAACTAATGAAAAACTGTTTTTT.

This clonotype has more than one count but fewer than ten. CDR3 residues: CASTSLNRGVGIEAFF. Here the CDR3 DNA reads TGTGCCAGCACGAGTTTGAACAGGGGCGTTGGTATTGAAGCTTTCTTT. This sequence joins TRBV28 and TRBJ1-1; TRBD1 matches at 7 bases. The CDR3 totals 16 residues. J was trimmed by 7 bases and V by 7 bases; bases with no gene match: 18. The germline gives CDR1 MDHEN, CDR2 SYDVKM. The full variable domain, its missing parts supplied by reference TRBV28 and TRBJ1-1, is DVKVTQSSRYLVKRTGEKVFLECVQDMDHENMFWYRQDPGLGLRLIYFSYDVKMKEKGDIPEGYSVSREKKERFSLILESASTNQTSMYLCASTSLNRGVGIEAFFGQGTRLTVV.

This clonotype has at least ten counts. The rearrangement uses TRBV29-1 and TRBJ2-1; TRBD2 matches 7 bases. Germline CDR1 and CDR2: SQVTM and ANQGSEA. V shed 4 bases, J shed 1 base, and the junction held 16 bases outside the gene matches. The CDR3 is 18 amino acids. CDR3 amino acids: CSVVREGVLPGSYNEQFF. CDR3 nucleotides: TGCAGCGTTGTAAGGGAGGGAGTTCTACCCGGGTCCTACAATGAGCAGTTCTTC.

This clonotype was seen only a few times. This sequence joins TRBV4-3 and TRBJ2-1; D uncertain. The CDR3 has 14 residues. The germline V gene encodes CDR1 LGHNA and CDR2 YSLEER. V was shortened by 0 bases and J by 7 bases, with 10 bases between the two germline ends. This CDR3 reads CASSQDSFGNEQFF. The CDR3 DNA follows: TGCGCCAGCAGCCAAGATAGTTTTGGGAATGAGCAGTTCTTC.

The table lists this clonotype with many counts. V is TRBV29-1 and J is TRBJ1-1; tentatively, D is TRBD1 (6 bases). The CDR3 totals 12 residues. Germline values: CDR1 SQVTM, CDR2 ANQGSEA. Trimming stripped 4 bases from V and 7 bases from J, with 13 bases between. CDR3 residues: CSVASGEVEAFF. The CDR3 nucleotides read TGCAGCGTTGCATCAGGGGAGGTTGAAGCTTTCTTT.

This clonotype has at least ten counts. The chain combines TRBV2 with TRBJ1-4; possible D gene TRBD1, 6 bases. In germline, CDR1 is SNHLY, CDR2 FYNNEI. The V gene lost 0 bases and the J gene lost 8 bases, with 16 bases spanning the gap. The CDR3 runs to 16 residues. Here the CDR3 reads CASSEARGRSGEKLFF. CDR3 nucleotides: TGTGCCAGCAGTGAAGCACGGGGGCGCAGTGGGGAAAAACTGTTTTTT.

This clonotype has a handful of counts. This chain links TRBV7-6 with TRBJ1-5, with D maybe TRBD1 (6 bases). The CDR3 covers 18 residues. V was clipped by 1 base and J by 5 bases, with 21 bases between them. Looked up from germline, CDR1 is SGHVS and CDR2 is FNYEAQ. CDR3 DNA sequence: TGTGCCAGCAGCTTAGAGCCCCAAAGCAGGGGAGTTGATCAGCCCCAGCATTTT. Encoded protein: CASSLEPQSRGVDQPQHF.

There are many counts of this clonotype. The rearrangement joins TRBV19 to TRBJ2-7, with D possibly matching TRBD2 (6 bases). The CDR3 sequence is 16 residues long. Between the trimmed V and J ends, which lost 6 bases and 0 bases, there was a span of 18 bases. Germline CDR1 and CDR2: LNHDA and SQIVND (reference sequence). CDR3 DNA: TGTGCCAGTAGCTACTCCCGAGTCGGGAGCTCCTACGAGCAGTACTTC. This translates into CASSYSRVGSSYEQYF.

The chain uses TRBV6-6 and TRBJ2-5; TRBD1 is a possible D gene (5 bases). In germline, CDR1 is MNHNY, CDR2 SVGAGI (reference sequence). This CDR3 comprises 13 residues. Trimming left V 2 bases short and J 3 bases short, with 7 bases between. The CDR3 loop is CASSYGREETQYF. As DNA, the CDR3 is TGTGCCAGCAGTTACGGCAGGGAAGAGACCCAGTACTTC.

A word on this clonotype: This may stem from a read error, because a much larger clone lies one nucleotide away. The chain recombines TRBV14 with TRBJ2-4; TRBD2 aligns across 7 bases. The CDR3 runs to 15 residues. Germline V CDR1 and CDR2: SGHDN, FVKESK. This chain's CDR3 is CDSSPFGRKKNIQYF. CDR3 sequence (DNA): TGTGACAGCAGTCCTTTCGGGAGGAAAAAAAACATTCAGTACTTC.

The sample holds many counts of this clonotype. The chain has TRBV20-1 and TRBJ2-7; D is possibly TRBD1 (6 bases). Trimming pared 7 bases from V and 3 bases from J, leaving 13 bases between. The CDR3 consists of 12 residues. From germline, CDR1 is DFQATT and CDR2 SNEGSKA (reference sequence). CDR3 bases: TGCAGTGTTACACAGGGCAACTACGAGCAGTACTTC. This codes for CSVTQGNYEQYF.

This clonotype was recorded many times. One end of the junction is discordant with germline, which a read error may explain. The J gene is TRBJ2-6, the V gene TRBV10-3, with D perhaps matching TRBD1 (5 bases). CDR3 size: 15 residues. Germline CDR1 and CDR2: ENHRY and SYGVKD. The CDR3 region has the DNA TGTGCCATCAGTTCTTGGTCCTCTGGGGCCAACGTCCTGATTTTC. It translates to CAISSWSSGANVLIF.

This clonotype was detected many times. CDR3 residues: CASSQDRGRGSMGYTF. The CDR3, as DNA: TGTGCCAGCAGCCAAGATCGTGGCAGGGGCTCTATGGGCTACACCTTC. The chain combines TRBV14 with TRBJ1-2, with D perhaps matching TRBD1 (6 bases). Germline V gene sequence: CDR1 SGHDN, CDR2 FVKESK. Trimming shortened V by 0 bases and J by 8 bases, and 19 bases separated the two germline ends. The CDR3 is made up of 16 amino acids.

There are many counts of this clonotype. CDR3 region: CASSPKDLRSSYNEQFF. CDR3 DNA: TGTGCCAGCAGCCCAAAAGACCTGCGGAGCTCCTACAATGAGCAGTTCTTC. V gene TRBV11-2 combines with J gene TRBJ2-1; D ambiguous. The V gene lost 5 bases and the J gene lost 0 bases, with 17 bases spanning the gap. Germline CDR1 and CDR2: SGHAT and FQNNGV. The CDR3 covers 17 residues.

This chain links TRBV7-6 with TRBJ2-1, with D tentatively TRBD2 (6 bases). V lost 0 bases and J 3 bases, leaving 9 bases between the germline ends. This CDR3 region has 15 residues. The germline V gene encodes CDR1 SGHVS and CDR2 FNYEAQ. The CDR3 DNA reads as TGTGCCAGCAGCTTAGCGGGAGGCTTCTACAATGAGCAGTTCTTC. Protein sequence: CASSLAGGFYNEQFF.

This clonotype was counted many times. The chain is built from TRBV27 and TRBJ1-1, with TRBD1 as a possible D gene (5 bases). Germline V gene data show CDR1 as MNHEY and CDR2 as SMNVEV (reference sequence). The CDR3 contains 14 residues. V shed 1 base and J shed 1 base, with 7 bases lying between them. This chain's CDR3 is CASSLLGENTEAFF. The CDR3 DNA follows: TGTGCCAGCAGTTTATTAGGGGAGAACACTGAAGCTTTCTTT.

V is TRBV12-3 or TRBV12-4 and J is TRBJ2-2; D gene unclear. This CDR3 spans 13 amino acids. V was clipped by 3 bases and J by 6 bases, with 8 bases between them. CDR3 DNA sequence: TGTGCCAGCAGTTTTGAAGGGTCCGGGGAGCTGTTTTTT. The encoded protein is CASSFEGSGELFF.

This clonotype was seen a handful of times. The chain links TRBV6-5 to TRBJ2-1; either TRBD1 or TRBD2 may fit D (5 bases each). The CDR3 extends over 15 amino acids. With 6 bases removed from V and 2 bases from J, the gap between germline ends came to 14 bases. Germline loops: CDR1 MNHEY, CDR2 SVGAGI. Written as DNA, the CDR3 is TGTGCCAGCAGCCGGGACCCGGGACCCTACAATGAGCAGTTCTTC. Its protein product is CASSRDPGPYNEQFF.

The genes are TRBV30 and TRBJ2-2; D gene ambiguous. The germline V gene has CDR1 GTSNPN and CDR2 SVGIG (reference sequence). The V end lost 0 bases, the J end lost 9 bases, and 14 bases lay between the germline ends. This CDR3 comprises 14 residues. DNA of the CDR3: TGTGCCTGGAGTGTACTTTCCCCGGTTAGGGAGCTGTTTTTT. Its translation: CAWSVLSPVRELFF.

This clonotype appeared many times. The rearrangement links TRBV7-9 to TRBJ2-4; 10 bases agree with TRBD2. J gave up 1 base and V 0 bases, and 15 bases lay outside the gene matches. The CDR3 totals 21 residues. Germline CDR1 is SEHNR and CDR2 is FQNEAQ (reference sequence). CDR3 region: CASSLATPGLASTVAKNIQYF. In nucleotides, the CDR3 is TGTGCCAGCAGCTTAGCGACCCCGGGACTAGCGTCTACTGTTGCCAAAAACATTCAGTACTTC.

This clonotype was recorded many times. The chain joins TRBV6-5 to TRBJ2-7, with 7 bases lining up with TRBD1. V was clipped by 2 bases and J by 1 base; unmatched bases: 5. The germline V gene encodes CDR1 MNHEY and CDR2 SVGAGI. The CDR3 loop spans 15 amino acids. The CDR3 reads CASSYLTGNSYEQYF. The CDR3 coding sequence is TGTGCCAGCAGTTACCTGACAGGGAATTCCTACGAGCAGTACTTC.

This sequence joins TRBV7-8 and TRBJ2-1; 10 bases fit TRBD1. The CDR3 has 18 residues. J gave up 4 bases and V 2 bases, and 11 bases lay outside the gene matches. CDR1 SGHVS and CDR2 FQNEAQ come from the germline V gene. For the CDR3, the DNA is TGTGCCAGCAGCTTACCGGGACAGGGGTCTCGGGTTTACAATGAGCAGTTCTTC. Translated, it gives CASSLPGQGSRVYNEQFF.

This clonotype has at least ten counts. J is TRBJ2-7 and V is TRBV20-1, with 8 bases aligning to TRBD2. The CDR3 loop spans 16 amino acids. The germline V gene encodes CDR1 DFQATT and CDR2 SNEGSKA (reference sequence). The V and J ends lost 5 bases and 4 bases, in that order; junction bases with no gene match: 16. The CDR3 DNA reads as TGCAGTGCTTCCCAGAGGGGACTAGGCCTGACGTACGAGCAGTACTTC. This codes for CSASQRGLGLTYEQYF.